The rows below give T cell receptor beta chains drawn from one sample of a study of blood T cell repertoires in COVID-19. Measured with immunoSEQ multiplex PCR; TCRdb has only the in-frame clones, and not every one. Of about 380,000 clones in the sample, 88% were seen once. Sequencing input: PBMCs or T cells enriched from blood (not recorded which). The receptors were gathered from a woman aged 18-29 years who had recovered from COVID-19. The CDR3 runs from the conserved cysteine through the conserved F or W. The order of the fields is CDR3 length, J gene, V gene, D gene, clone size, CDR3 protein, CDR3 DNA. D genes are given only for firm matches. Size values are once, few and many counts, or a class for expanded clones, and some rows have none.

13,TRBJ1-5,TRBV30,.,.,CAWSVNGELPQHF,TGTGCCTGGAGTGTAAACGGGGAGCTGCCCCAGCATTTT
13,TRBJ1-2,TRBV30,.,.,CARRGGEAYGYTF,TGTGCACGAAGGGGAGGGGAGGCCTATGGCTACACCTTC
16,TRBJ2-7,TRBV5-1,TRBD2,.,CASSFNSGGPAYEQYF,TGCGCCAGCAGCTTCAATAGCGGGGGGCCAGCCTACGAGCAGTACTTC
12,TRBJ2-1,TRBV19,.,.,CASSMAPPQQFF,TGTGCCAGTAGTATGGCCCCACCCCAGCAGTTCTTC
15,TRBJ2-5,TRBV3-1/TRBV3-2,TRBD2,.,CASSQIAGGPETQYF,TGTGCCAGCAGCCAAATAGCGGGGGGGCCGGAGACCCAGTACTTC
16,TRBJ1-2,TRBV3-1/TRBV3-2,.,.,CASSQWYERDYYGYTF,TGTGCCAGCAGCCAATGGTACGAGAGGGATTACTATGGCTACACCTTC
16,TRBJ1-2,TRBV5-4,TRBD1,.,CASSARDSPTFYGYTF,TGTGCCAGCAGCGCTCGGGACAGTCCGACTTTTTATGGCTACACCTTC
16,TRBJ2-7,TRBV5-8,TRBD2,.,CASSFTGGGGPNEQYF,TGTGCCAGCAGCTTTACGGGCGGCGGGGGGCCGAACGAGCAGTACTTC
13,TRBJ1-5,TRBV3-1/TRBV3-2,.,.,CASSQTGNQPQHF,TGTGCCAGCAGTCAAACAGGAAATCAGCCCCAGCATTTT
15,TRBJ2-2,TRBV12-5,.,once,CASAAALLGPGELFF,TGTGCTAGTGCCGCCGCGTTGTTGGGCCCCGGGGAGCTGTTTTTT
11,TRBJ1-2,TRBV3-1/TRBV3-2,.,.,CASSQDIVEAF,TGTGCCAGCAGCCAAGATATCGTGGAGGCCTTC
15,TRBJ1-5,TRBV7-2,TRBD1,.,CASSFLAGGVQPQHF,TGTGCCAGCAGCTTCTTAGCAGGGGGCGTCCAGCCCCAGCATTTT
15,TRBJ2-5,TRBV7-9,.,.,CASWDSGFGIETQYF,TGTGCCAGCTGGGATTCGGGATTCGGAATCGAGACCCAGTACTTC
14,TRBJ1-1,TRBV28,TRBD1,.,CASSWGQVQGRAFF,TGTGCCAGCAGTTGGGGACAGGTGCAGGGGAGGGCTTTCTTT
11,TRBJ1-2,TRBV29-1,TRBD1,.,CSVRTGQGYTF,TGCAGCGTCAGGACAGGGCAAGGCTACACCTTC
14,TRBJ2-5,TRBV2,TRBD1,.,CASKATGGQETQYF,TGTGCCAGCAAGGCGACAGGGGGCCAAGAGACCCAGTACTTC
17,TRBJ2-2,TRBV6-4,TRBD2,.,CASSDTLGGGNTGELFF,TGTGCCAGCAGTGACACCCTCGGCGGGGGGAACACCGGGGAGCTGTTTTTT
13,TRBJ2-7,TRBV6-5,TRBD1,.,CASRGTASYEQYF,TGTGCCAGCAGGGGGACAGCCTCCTACGAGCAGTACTTC
13,TRBJ2-1,TRBV14,TRBD2,few,CASSQDLAGVQFF,TGTGCCAGCAGCCAAGATCTAGCGGGGGTGCAGTTCTTC
16,TRBJ2-3,TRBV7-6,TRBD1,.,CASSSGQGVRTDTQYF,TGTGCCAGCAGCTCGGGACAGGGAGTGAGGACAGATACGCAGTATTTT
13,TRBJ2-7,TRBV2,.,.,CATRGDIPYEQYF,TGTGCAACCAGGGGGGATATTCCCTACGAGCAGTACTTC
14,TRBJ2-7,TRBV27,.,.,CASSLNGQPYEQYF,TGTGCCAGCAGCCTCAACGGACAGCCCTACGAGCAGTACTTC
14,TRBJ1-1,TRBV19,.,.,CASSIRPRDTEAFF,TGTGCCAGTAGTATTCGCCCCCGAGACACTGAAGCTTTCTTT
18,TRBJ2-1,TRBV9,.,.,CASSVALGAARSYNEQFF,TGTGCCAGCAGCGTAGCACTGGGAGCGGCCCGTTCCTACAATGAGCAGTTCTTC
15,TRBJ1-2,TRBV9,.,.,CASSPRDIYNYGYTF,TGTGCCAGCAGCCCCAGGGACATTTATAACTATGGCTACACCTTC
13,TRBJ2-3,TRBV7-2,.,.,CASRQASVDTQYF,TGTGCCAGCCGACAAGCCTCGGTCGATACGCAGTATTTT
15,TRBJ1-1,TRBV7-9,TRBD1,.,CASSSDRGLGTEAFF,TGTGCCAGCAGCTCCGACAGGGGCCTGGGCACTGAAGCTTTCTTT
12,TRBJ1-2,TRBV5-5,.,.,CASSFDRSGYTF,TGTGCCAGCAGCTTTGACAGGAGTGGCTACACCTTC
15,TRBJ1-2,TRBV6-5,TRBD1,.,CASSYIDRGVGGYTF,TGTGCCAGCAGTTACATTGACAGGGGGGTTGGTGGCTACACCTTC
14,TRBJ2-5,TRBV28,.,.,CASSWGQTAETQYF,TGTGCCAGCAGTTGGGGGCAAACGGCTGAGACCCAGTACTTC
15,TRBJ2-7,TRBV19,TRBD1,.,CASSQLGQGSYEQYF,TGTGCCAGTAGCCAACTGGGACAGGGTTCCTACGAGCAGTACTTC
13,TRBJ2-2,TRBV29-1,.,.,CSVAQGFTGELFF,TGCAGCGTTGCTCAGGGCTTCACCGGGGAGCTGTTTTTT
13,TRBJ1-5,TRBV28,.,.,CASSFRPNQPQHF,TGTGCCAGCAGTTTCAGGCCGAATCAGCCCCAGCATTTT
13,TRBJ1-5,TRBV7-9,.,few,CASSLGVNQPQHF,TGTGCCAGCAGCTTAGGTGTAAATCAGCCCCAGCATTTT
13,TRBJ2-5,TRBV4-1,.,.,CASSQGAQETQYF,TGCGCCAGCAGCCAAGGGGCCCAAGAGACCCAGTACTTC
12,TRBJ1-1,TRBV29-1,.,.,CSVERENTEAFF,TGCAGCGTTGAGAGGGAGAACACTGAAGCTTTCTTT
14,TRBJ2-7,TRBV6-5,TRBD1,.,CASIGDSQGYEQYF,TGTGCCAGCATTGGGGACAGTCAAGGGTACGAGCAGTACTTC
16,TRBJ2-1,TRBV11-2,TRBD2,.,CASSLVGTSPNNEQFF,TGTGCCAGCAGCTTAGTAGGGACTAGCCCGAACAATGAGCAGTTCTTC
15,TRBJ2-5,TRBV4-1,TRBD1,.,CASSQGTGNGETQYF,TGCGCCAGCAGCCAAGGGACAGGGAACGGAGAGACCCAGTACTTC
13,TRBJ2-1,TRBV5-4,TRBD1,.,CASSSTGFNEQFF,TGTGCCAGCAGCTCGACAGGGTTCAATGAGCAGTTCTTC
16,TRBJ1-1,TRBV14,.,.,CASSPPFLGVNTEAFF,TGTGCCAGCAGCCCGCCCTTCCTAGGGGTGAACACTGAAGCTTTCTTT
15,TRBJ1-2,TRBV6-2/TRBV6-3,TRBD1,.,CASSRNRGSNYGYTF,TGTGCCAGCAGCCGAAACAGGGGTTCAAACTATGGCTACACCTTC
12,TRBJ2-4,TRBV2,.,.,CASSTRQNIQYF,TGTGCCAGCAGTACGCGCCAAAACATTCAGTACTTC
13,TRBJ1-2,TRBV29-1,TRBD1,.,CSVEGQGFYGYTF,TGCAGCGTTGAGGGACAGGGTTTCTATGGCTACACCTTC